A selection of T cell receptor beta chains follows, all from one sample in a study of shared clonotypes between healthy human individuals. The protocol was immunoSEQ multiplex PCR, while the TCRdb copy is restricted to in-frame clones and leaves out a portion. The sample has fewer than 400,000 clones; about 74% are singletons. Sequencing input: memory CD4+ T cells sorted from blood. Receptor source: a man aged 30 to 39 in good health. CDR3s include the opening cysteine and the closing phenylalanine or tryptophan. The D gene is left open where the match is weak. Clone size is given for some rows only: seen once, a few or many times, or a class if the clone is expanded.

NA,TRBJ1-1,TRBV5-6,NA,TGTGCCAGCAGCTTGGTTCCGGGGATGAACACTGAAGCTTTCTTT,CASSLVPGMNTEAFF
TRBD2,TRBJ2-1,TRBV18,NA,TGTGCCAGCTCACCAAGCGGGAGGCACAATGAGCAGTTCTTC,CASSPSGRHNEQFF
NA,TRBJ2-3,TRBV5-4,NA,TGTGCCAGCAGACGCCCGGGAGACAGGAGCACAGATACGCAGTATTTT,CASRRPGDRSTDTQYF
NA,TRBJ2-5,TRBV6-5,NA,TGTGCCAGCAGTTCCCAAGAGACCCAGTACTTC,CASSSQETQYF
NA,TRBJ2-3,TRBV4-3,NA,TGCGCCAGCAGCCAGGAGGGGAGGGATACGCAGTATTTT,CASSQEGRDTQYF
NA,TRBJ2-4,TRBV5-6,NA,TGTGCCAGCAGCTTGCAGGGCAAGGCCAAAAACATTCAGTACTTC,CASSLQGKAKNIQYF
NA,TRBJ2-7,TRBV18,NA,TGTGCCAGCTCACGAATAACAGGCCCTTTAACCTACGAGCAGTACTTC,CASSRITGPLTYEQYF
NA,TRBJ1-1,TRBV14,NA,TGTGCCAGCAGCCTCATGAACACTGAAGCTTTCTTT,CASSLMNTEAFF
NA,TRBJ2-2,TRBV18,NA,TGTGCCAGCTCACCGGGGATCGCGGGACTCACCGGGGAGCTGTTTTTT,CASSPGIAGLTGELFF
NA,TRBJ1-5,TRBV19,NA,TGTGCCAGTAGTATAGCCCGGGGCCTACGGGATCAGCCCCAGCATTTT,CASSIARGLRDQPQHF
TRBD2,TRBJ2-1,TRBV10-3,NA,TGTGCCATCAGGGCTAGCGGGAGTGCAAATGAGCAGTTCTTC,CAIRASGSANEQFF
TRBD2,TRBJ2-7,TRBV7-2,NA,TGTGCCAGCAGCTATAACCCGGGACTAAGCGGCGAGCAGTACTTC,CASSYNPGLSGEQYF
TRBD1,TRBJ2-7,TRBV10-1,NA,TGCGCCAGCAGTCCGTGGACAGGCTACGAGCAGTACTTC,CASSPWTGYEQYF
TRBD2,TRBJ2-7,TRBV5-4,NA,TGTGCCAGCACCCTCGAGACTAGCGGGAGGAACGAGCAGTACTTC,CASTLETSGRNEQYF
TRBD1,TRBJ2-7,TRBV5-8,NA,TGTGCCAGCAGCCGGACAGGGAGTTCCTACGAGCAGTACTTC,CASSRTGSSYEQYF
NA,TRBJ1-2,TRBV5-1,NA,TGCGCCAGCAGCTTGGACAGAACAAACTATGGCTACACCTTC,CASSLDRTNYGYTF
NA,TRBJ2-4,TRBV5-8,NA,TGTGCCAGCAGCCAATCTGGCCTCTCGGGGGAAGGCGGTCAGTACTTC,CASSQSGLSGEGGQYF
TRBD1,TRBJ1-3,TRBV7-9,once,TGTGCCAGCAGCTTTGGGACAGGCCTCTTTGGAAACACCATATATTTT,CASSFGTGLFGNTIYF
NA,TRBJ2-7,TRBV5-1,NA,TGCGCCAGCAGCGACGACAGATCCTACGAGCAGTACTTC,CASSDDRSYEQYF
TRBD1,TRBJ2-5,TRBV2,NA,TGTGCCAGCCGAACCGGGACAGGGGAAGAGACCCAGTACTTC,CASRTGTGEETQYF
NA,TRBJ1-2,TRBV27,NA,TGTGCCAGCAGTTCGACAGGTTCCTATGGCTACACCTTC,CASSSTGSYGYTF
TRBD1,TRBJ1-5,TRBV19,NA,TGTGCCAGTAGCTCTAGGGCGGGACAGGGGAACAGTCAGCCCCAGCATTTT,CASSSRAGQGNSQPQHF
TRBD1,TRBJ2-7,TRBV11-2,few,TGTGCCAGCAGCTTGGACAGGGCACACTCCTACGAGCAGTACTTC,CASSLDRAHSYEQYF
NA,TRBJ2-1,TRBV9,NA,TGTGCCAGCAGCCCAAACCTACTAGGGACCAATGAGCAGTTCTTC,CASSPNLLGTNEQFF
NA,TRBJ1-1,TRBV11-2,few,TGTGCCAGCAGCCTCAGTAGAAGCACTGAAGCTTTCTTT,CASSLSRSTEAFF
TRBD2,TRBJ2-3,TRBV11-2,NA,TGTGCCAGCAGCTCCTCTAGCGGGAGCGGAGATACGCAGTATTTT,CASSSSSGSGDTQYF
NA,TRBJ2-7,TRBV5-3,NA,TGTGCCAGTGCCGTGGCAGACACCTACGAGCAGTACTTC,CASAVADTYEQYF
TRBD2,TRBJ2-1,TRBV18,NA,TGTGCCAGCTCAGGGACTAGCGGGAGCGGCAATGAGCAGTTCTTC,CASSGTSGSGNEQFF
NA,TRBJ2-5,TRBV14,NA,TGTGCCAGCAGCCAAGGAGGGATATCCGGCGAGACCCAGTACTTC,CASSQGGISGETQYF
NA,TRBJ2-5,TRBV18,once,TGTGCCAGCTCACCACCAGGGGCGGTACGAGAGACCCAGTACTTC,CASSPPGAVRETQYF
NA,TRBJ2-7,TRBV5-4,NA,TGTGCCAGCAGCGGGCCCGGACAGAGCTCCTACGAGCAGTACTTC,CASSGPGQSSYEQYF
NA,TRBJ2-7,TRBV5-8,NA,TGTGCCAGCACCTTAAATCGCAGGGGCATCCGTACCTACGAGCAGTACTTC,CASTLNRRGIRTYEQYF
TRBD2,TRBJ2-1,TRBV30,NA,TGTGCCTGGTCGGGGGGAGGCGGAAATGAGCAGTTCTTC,CAWSGGGGNEQFF
NA,TRBJ2-1,TRBV9,NA,TGTGCCAGCAGCGTCGGACCGCGACTTGAGAATGAGCAGTTCTTC,CASSVGPRLENEQFF
TRBD2,TRBJ2-5,TRBV6-5,NA,TGTGCCAGCAGTTACGACCTAGCGGGAGCCGAAGAGACCCAGTACTTC,CASSYDLAGAEETQYF
NA,TRBJ1-4,TRBV29-1,NA,TGCAGCGTTGGCCTTTTTGAAAAACTGTTTTTT,CSVGLFEKLFF
TRBD1,TRBJ1-5,TRBV28,NA,TGTGCCAGCAGTTTATGGACAGGGGGCGGGCAGCCCCAGCATTTT,CASSLWTGGGQPQHF
TRBD1,TRBJ2-3,TRBV7-8,many,TGTGCCAGCAGCCTTCTGTGGGCAGGGGGCAACACAGATACGCAGTATTTT,CASSLLWAGGNTDTQYF
NA,TRBJ2-1,TRBV5-1,few,TGCGCCAGCAGTCTCACCACCCACTACAATGAGCAGTTCTTC,CASSLTTHYNEQFF
NA,TRBJ2-3,TRBV7-9,NA,TGTGCCAGCAGTTTCATTCTAGACACAGATACGCAGTATTTT,CASSFILDTDTQYF
NA,TRBJ1-4,TRBV19,once,TGTGCCAGTAGTGAGGGGACACTTCTGTGGAGTGAAAAACTGTTTTTT,CASSEGTLLWSEKLFF
NA,TRBJ2-1,TRBV19,NA,TGTGCCAGTAGTATTTTAGGGGGCTCCTACAATGAGCAGTTCTTC,CASSILGGSYNEQFF
TRBD2,TRBJ2-1,TRBV7-6,few,TGTGCCAGCAGCGGAGGGACTAGCGGGAGGAGCAATGAGCAGTTCTTC,CASSGGTSGRSNEQFF
NA,TRBJ2-2,TRBV15,NA,TGTGCCACCAGCAGAGATCCCAGGGCGAACACCGGGGAGCTGTTTTTT,CATSRDPRANTGELFF
TRBD1,TRBJ2-5,TRBV25-1,NA,TGTGCCAGCAGTGGCCTTCCCGGGACAGTCGAGGAGACCCAGTACTTC,CASSGLPGTVEETQYF
TRBD2,TRBJ2-5,TRBV7-2,once,TGTGCCAGCAGCCGGGAGGTGGTGGAGACCCAGTACTTC,CASSREVVETQYF
NA,TRBJ2-3,TRBV2,NA,TGTGCCAGCAAGAGACAGGTCACAGATACGCAGTATTTT,CASKRQVTDTQYF
NA,TRBJ2-1,TRBV12-5,NA,TGTGCTAGTGGTTCCCAGGGTAGCGGCGATGAGCAGTTCTTC,CASGSQGSGDEQFF
TRBD1,TRBJ1-1,TRBV30,NA,TGTGCCTGGAGTGCAAGGACAGGGATTGAAGCTTTCTTT,CAWSARTGIEAFF
NA,TRBJ2-7,TRBV2,NA,TGTGCCAGCAGTGAATTTGTTCCCCCGGGGGAGCAGTACTTC,CASSEFVPPGEQYF